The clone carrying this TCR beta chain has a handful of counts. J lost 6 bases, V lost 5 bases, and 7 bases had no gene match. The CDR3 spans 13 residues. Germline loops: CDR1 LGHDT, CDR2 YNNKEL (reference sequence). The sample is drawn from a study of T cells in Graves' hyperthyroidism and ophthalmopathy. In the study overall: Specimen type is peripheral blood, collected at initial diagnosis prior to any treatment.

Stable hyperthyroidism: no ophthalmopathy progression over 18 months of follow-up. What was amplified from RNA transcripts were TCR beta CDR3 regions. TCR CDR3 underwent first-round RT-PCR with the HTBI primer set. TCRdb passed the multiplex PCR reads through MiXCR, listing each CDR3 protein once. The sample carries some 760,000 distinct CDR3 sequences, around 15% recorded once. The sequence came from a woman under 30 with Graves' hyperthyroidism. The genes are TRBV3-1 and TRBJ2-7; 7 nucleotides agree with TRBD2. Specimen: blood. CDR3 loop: CASSFGLGGEQYF. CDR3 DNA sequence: TGTGCCAGCAGCTTCGGACTAGGAGGCGAGCAGTACTTC.